The clone carrying this TCR beta chain appeared a few times. Its cognate antigen is unknown. Some clones are missing from TCRdb's copy, which holds only in-frame ones; the method was immunoSEQ multiplex PCR. The profile shows around 110,000 clones, 75% to 95% of them singletons. This record comes from a study of graft-versus-host responses after intestinal transplantation. Study-wide background: Grafts that recipients had were multivisceral, liver-intestinal, or isolated intestinal transplants.

Findings and caveats of the study: There were GvH clones found in recipient marrow, and some of them appeared first in ileum or blood.

V lost 1 base and J lost 0; bases outside the gene matches: 8. CDR1 is SGHVS and CDR2 is FQNEAQ in the germline V gene. The CDR3 contains 18 residues. Sequencing was performed on unstimulated CD4+ T cells sorted from spleen or lymph node cells, taken before intestinal transplant. The TCR sequence derives from a human donor who received an intestinal transplant. The chain carries TRBV7-8 and TRBJ2-2; 7 bases agree with TRBD1. The CDR3 sequence is CASSLGDRLSTNTGELFF. As DNA, the CDR3 is TGTGCCAGCAGCTTAGGGGACAGACTCAGTACGAACACCGGGGAGCTGTTTTTT.